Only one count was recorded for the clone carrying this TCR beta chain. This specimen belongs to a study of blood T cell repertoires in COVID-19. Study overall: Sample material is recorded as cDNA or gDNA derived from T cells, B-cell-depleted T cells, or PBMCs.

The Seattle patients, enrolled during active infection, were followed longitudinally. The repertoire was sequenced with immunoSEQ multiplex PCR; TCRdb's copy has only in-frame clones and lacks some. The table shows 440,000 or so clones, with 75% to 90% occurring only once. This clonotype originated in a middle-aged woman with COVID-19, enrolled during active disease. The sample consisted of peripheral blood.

Written as DNA, the CDR3 is TGTGCCAGTAGTATGCGGGGATTGAACACTGAAGCTTTCTTT. Protein sequence: CASSMRGLNTEAFF. The chain has TRBV19 and TRBJ1-1; D unclear. Germline values: CDR1 LNHDA, CDR2 SQIVND (reference sequence). CDR3 length: 14 amino acids. Trimming removed 3 bases from V and 0 bases from J, with 8 bases in between.